This T cell receptor (beta chain) was sequenced in a study of CD8 T cells in ankylosing spondylitis. Study-level results: Clones linked with disease were CD8+ and fairly uncommon in the peripheral blood.

Points on this clonotype: Its target is not known.

MiXCR, applied by TCRdb to the 5' RACE reads, yields one record per CDR3 protein. The sample contains almost 250,000 distinct CDR3 sequences, roughly a third of which appear only once. The V gene's germline CDR1 is DFQATT and CDR2 SNEGSKA (reference sequence). The CDR3 is 15 amino acids. V was trimmed by 4 bases and J by 0 bases, leaving 14 bases between them. This sequence originates from a male donor with ankylosing spondylitis or in good health (not recorded which). The sequenced sample was blood, either unsorted or a sorted T cell fraction (not recorded which). This rearrangement joins TRBV20-1 to TRBJ2-3; D possibly corresponds to TRBD2 (6 bases). CDR3 nucleotide sequence: TGCAGTGCTACACAGTCCCGGGGGAGCACAGATACGCAGTATTTT. Translating it yields CSATQSRGSTDTQYF.